One sample yielded the 17 T cell receptor beta chains listed below, sequenced in a study of CD8 T cells in Susac syndrome. The RNA input was 0.5 to 1 ug, and it was reverse transcribed with random hexamers. One entry per CDR3 protein, called by TCRdb with MiXCR from the immunoSEQ multiplex PCR reads. Of 400,000 or so distinct CDR3 sequences listed, 85% to 90% are singletons. The sequenced sample was CD8+ T cells from PBMCs. Every receptor here comes from a human donor with multiple sclerosis.

V and J are TRBV20-1 and TRBJ1-4; D not resolved. The CDR3 contains 15 residues. V lost 3 bases, J lost 4 bases, and 15 bases lay in between. Germline CDR1 reads DFQATT; CDR2 reads SNEGSKA (reference sequence). The CDR3 nucleotides are TGCAGTGCTAGGCCCGAGAGGGAGGGTAATGAAAAACTGTTTTTT. Protein sequence: CSARPEREGNEKLFF.

In its sample, this clonotype was seen once. As DNA, the CDR3 is TGTGCCAGCAGCTTCTCCGAGTGGGACGTGGAGACCCAGTACTTC. Amino acid sequence: CASSFSEWDVETQYF. This chain joins TRBV7-3 and TRBJ2-5; D assignment may be TRBD1 or TRBD2 (5 bases each). Germline lookup yields CDR1 SGHTA and CDR2 FQGTGA. The CDR3 runs to 15 residues. The V and J ends lost 3 bases and 5 bases respectively, with 16 bases between them.

This chain links TRBV20-1 with TRBJ2-2; D not resolved. Per the germline V gene, CDR1 is DFQATT and CDR2 is SNEGSKA (reference sequence). The V end was cut by 0 bases, the J end by 3 bases, with 17 bases between. CDR3 length: 17 amino acids. The CDR3 DNA follows: TGCAGTGCTAGAGATCTTGAGAAGGGCTTTGACACCGGGGAGCTGTTTTTT. Amino acid sequence: CSARDLEKGFDTGELFF.

This chain connects TRBV6-5 to TRBJ2-2; tentatively, D is TRBD1 (6 bases). Germline CDR1 is MNHEY and CDR2 is SVGAGI. The CDR3 is made up of 15 amino acids. Trimming removed 0 bases from V and 7 bases from J, with 12 bases in between. The CDR3 spells CASSYSSGAGGELFF. In DNA, the CDR3 is TGTGCCAGCAGTTACTCGTCAGGGGCGGGCGGGGAGCTGTTTTTT.

The CDR3 DNA reads TGTGCCAGCAGTCCGGGACTCGGGGGCTTTGAGCAGTTCTTC. Translation gives CASSPGLGGFEQFF. The V and J genes are TRBV28 and TRBJ2-1; D could derive from TRBD1 or TRBD2 (6 bases each). Per the germline V gene, CDR1 is MDHEN and CDR2 is SYDVKM. Trimming removed 5 bases from V and 9 bases from J, with 17 bases in between. This CDR3 is 14 amino acids long.

This clonotype has a handful of counts. The CDR3 protein is CSARGELSYEQYF. DNA of the CDR3: TGCAGTGCTAGGGGGGAGCTATCCTACGAGCAGTACTTC. V is TRBV20-1 and J is TRBJ2-7; either TRBD1 or TRBD2 may fit D (5 bases each). CDR3 length: 13 residues. Germline CDR1 and CDR2: DFQATT and SNEGSKA (reference sequence). The germline V and J ends were trimmed by 3 bases and 1 base, with 10 bases remaining between them.

The genes are TRBV6-5 and TRBJ2-7, with a possible D match to TRBD2 (5 bases). Trimming stripped 0 bases from V and 0 bases from J, with 9 bases between. Looked up from germline, CDR1 is MNHEY and CDR2 is SVGAGI. The CDR3 covers 15 residues. Here the CDR3 reads CASSYSGSDSYEQYF. Here the CDR3 DNA reads TGTGCCAGCAGTTACTCGGGTAGCGACTCCTACGAGCAGTACTTC.

This chain uses TRBV30 with TRBJ2-3; unclear D gene. The CDR3 is 16 amino acids. Trimming cost V 0 bases and J 4 bases, with 17 bases left between them. Germline V gene data show CDR1 as GTSNPN and CDR2 as SVGIG (reference sequence). CDR3 amino acids: CAWSVLRTFTPDTQYF. The DNA of the CDR3 is TGTGCCTGGAGTGTACTTAGGACGTTCACACCAGATACGCAGTATTTT. Using reference TRBV30 and TRBJ2-3 for the parts outside the CDR3, the full variable domain is SQTIHQWPATLVQPVGSPLSLECTVEGTSNPNLYWYRQAAGRGLQLLFYSVGIGQISSEVPQNLSASRPQDRQFILSSKKLLLSDSGFYLCAWSVLRTFTPDTQYFGPGTRLTVL.

The gene calls are TRBV6-5 and TRBJ2-7, with D perhaps matching TRBD1 (6 bases). V dropped 1 base and J dropped 4 bases, with 8 bases sitting between them. CDR3 length: 13 residues. The germline gives CDR1 MNHEY, CDR2 SVGAGI. Here the CDR3 DNA reads TGTGCCAGCAGTTACTTTGGACAGTACGAGCAGTACTTC. The encoded protein is CASSYFGQYEQYF.

The chain carries TRBV11-2 and TRBJ2-7; D is uncertain. V was cut by 0 bases and J by 5 bases, with 11 bases left in between. In germline, CDR1 is SGHAT, CDR2 FQNNGV. The CDR3 consists of 14 residues. The DNA for the CDR3 is TGTGCCAGCAGCTTAGATACAAGCTGGGACGAGCAGTACTTC. This encodes CASSLDTSWDEQYF.

As DNA, the CDR3 is TGTGCCAGCAGGCCTATGGCCATGGGAGTCGGAGATACGCAGTATTTT. This translates into CASRPMAMGVGDTQYF. This chain uses TRBV12-3 or TRBV12-4 with TRBJ2-3; D is perhaps TRBD2 (5 bases). Trimming stripped 6 bases from V and 5 bases from J, with 21 bases between. CDR3 length: 16 residues.

This chain uses TRBV19 with TRBJ2-2, with D perhaps matching TRBD2 (6 bases). Germline CDR1 is LNHDA and CDR2 is SQIVND (reference sequence). The CDR3 runs 12 residues. V was clipped by 1 base and J by 13 bases, with 10 bases between them. DNA of the CDR3: TGTGCCAGTAGTATAGGGGACTCGGGGCTGTTTTTT. It encodes CASSIGDSGLFF.

The gene calls are TRBV9 and TRBJ1-5; D ambiguous. The CDR3 contains 15 residues. Germline V lookup: CDR1 SGDLS, CDR2 YYNGEE. The V and J ends lost 6 bases and 4 bases respectively, with 17 bases between them. The CDR3 sequence is CASNGRHSPNQPQHF. The CDR3, as DNA: TGTGCCAGCAACGGTCGACATAGCCCTAATCAGCCCCAGCATTTT.

The chain is built from TRBV7-9 and TRBJ2-3; D gene uncertain. Germline loops: CDR1 SEHNR, CDR2 FQNEAQ (reference sequence). Trimming stripped 5 bases from V and 0 bases from J, with 18 bases between. The CDR3 is 17 amino acids. In DNA, the CDR3 is TGTGCCAGCAGCCATAACCTCGGGCTCCTTAGCACAGATACGCAGTATTTT. It yields the protein CASSHNLGLLSTDTQYF.

The rearrangement uses TRBV6-5 and TRBJ1-5; D possibly corresponds to TRBD1 (5 bases). The CDR3 extends over 16 amino acids. Trimming shortened V by 4 bases and J by 4 bases, and 17 bases separated the two germline ends. Germline-derived CDR1 and CDR2 are MNHEY and SVGAGI. CDR3 loop: CASSFRARDANQPQHF. CDR3 in DNA: TGTGCCAGCAGTTTTAGGGCCAGGGATGCAAATCAGCCCCAGCATTTT.

This clonotype was seen more than once but under ten times. This chain links TRBV7-9 with TRBJ2-5; D gene unclear. Germline CDR1 and CDR2: SEHNR and FQNEAQ (reference sequence). V was shortened by 9 bases and J by 4 bases, with 9 bases between the two germline ends. The CDR3 sequence is 11 residues long. This CDR3 reads CASSLSETQYF. CDR3 in DNA: TGTGCCAGTAGTTTGTCAGAGACCCAGTACTTC.

V gene TRBV4-1 combines with J gene TRBJ1-2; no clear D. Germline lookup yields CDR1 MGHRA and CDR2 YSYEKL. Trimming took off 1 base at V and 5 bases at J, with 5 bases between the two ends. This CDR3 region has 12 residues. The CDR3 bases are TGCGCCAGCAGCCAAGGCAGATATGGCTACACCTTC. Protein sequence: CASSQGRYGYTF.